Listed below are T cell receptor beta chains from one sample, sequenced in a study of T cell responses to AZD1222 COVID-19 vaccine. Here immunoSEQ multiplex PCR was the method, and the copy in TCRdb shows in-frame clones only, minus some. This repertoire shows about 110,000 clones, roughly 85% found once; its top ten account for approximately 3%. This material consisted of peripheral blood, taken on day 0 of AZD1222 vaccination. These receptors came from an adult in good health. Both conserved end residues are part of each CDR3. The D gene is left open where the match is weak. The listing skips clone size in some rows; elsewhere it reads once, few, many or a size class.

abundance: -
j_gene: TRBJ2-5
d_gene: -
v_gene: TRBV3-1/TRBV3-2
CDR3aa: CASSPWTRQETQYF
CDR3nt: TGTGCCAGCAGCCCATGGACCAGGCAGGAGACCCAGTACTTC

abundance: -
j_gene: TRBJ2-6
d_gene: -
v_gene: TRBV10-3
CDR3aa: CAIRGFRSGANVLTF
CDR3nt: TGTGCCATCAGGGGTTTCCGCTCTGGGGCCAACGTCCTGACTTTC

abundance: -
j_gene: TRBJ2-7
d_gene: TRBD2
v_gene: TRBV5-5
CDR3aa: CASSLVGSSGGYEQYF
CDR3nt: TGTGCCAGCAGCTTGGTCGGGTCTAGCGGGGGCTACGAGCAGTACTTC

abundance: -
j_gene: TRBJ2-3
d_gene: TRBD2
v_gene: TRBV9
CDR3aa: CASSQAGRTDTQYF
CDR3nt: TGTGCCAGCTCGCAAGCGGGGCGCACAGATACGCAGTATTTT

abundance: -
j_gene: TRBJ1-1
d_gene: TRBD1
v_gene: TRBV5-6
CDR3aa: CASSVLPGQLLTEAFF
CDR3nt: TGTGCCAGCAGCGTACTACCGGGACAGTTGCTCACTGAAGCTTTCTTT

abundance: -
j_gene: TRBJ1-5
d_gene: -
v_gene: TRBV19
CDR3aa: CASSAGISNQPQHF
CDR3nt: TGTGCCAGTAGTGCAGGGATTAGCAATCAGCCCCAGCATTTT

abundance: -
j_gene: TRBJ2-7
d_gene: TRBD2
v_gene: TRBV3-1/TRBV3-2
CDR3aa: CASSPRVAGALIEQYF
CDR3nt: TGTGCCAGCAGCCCCAGGGTAGCGGGGGCTCTTATAGAGCAGTACTTC

abundance: -
j_gene: TRBJ1-4
d_gene: -
v_gene: TRBV3-1/TRBV3-2
CDR3aa: CASSPSSGTRNEKLFF
CDR3nt: TGTGCCAGCAGCCCCTCCAGTGGGACACGGAATGAAAAACTGTTTTTT

abundance: -
j_gene: TRBJ1-4
d_gene: -
v_gene: TRBV4-3
CDR3aa: CASSQSFSTNEKLFF
CDR3nt: TGCGCCAGCAGCCAGAGTTTTTCAACTAATGAAAAACTGTTTTTT

abundance: -
j_gene: TRBJ2-3
d_gene: -
v_gene: TRBV6-5
CDR3aa: CASSLRGESTDTQYF
CDR3nt: TGTGCCAGCAGCCTGAGAGGGGAAAGCACAGATACGCAGTATTTT

abundance: -
j_gene: TRBJ2-5
d_gene: TRBD1
v_gene: TRBV7-9
CDR3aa: CASSSGQGALETQYF
CDR3nt: TGTGCCAGCAGCTCCGGACAGGGGGCTTTGGAGACCCAGTACTTC

abundance: once
j_gene: TRBJ2-2
d_gene: TRBD2
v_gene: TRBV7-2
CDR3aa: CASSLVGGADTGELFF
CDR3nt: TGTGCCAGCAGCTTAGTCGGGGGGGCCGACACCGGGGAGCTGTTTTTT

abundance: -
j_gene: TRBJ2-7
d_gene: -
v_gene: TRBV5-1
CDR3aa: CASSYTPGRVYEQYF
CDR3nt: TGCGCCAGCAGCTACACACCGGGCAGGGTGTACGAGCAGTACTTC

abundance: -
j_gene: TRBJ2-3
d_gene: TRBD2
v_gene: TRBV6-2/TRBV6-3
CDR3aa: CASSDRAGGPTDTQYF
CDR3nt: TGTGCCAGCAGTGACAGAGCGGGGGGTCCCACAGATACGCAGTATTTT

abundance: -
j_gene: TRBJ2-3
d_gene: TRBD1
v_gene: TRBV7-6
CDR3aa: CASSPRDRRATDTQYF
CDR3nt: TGTGCCAGCAGCCCGAGGGACAGAAGGGCCACAGATACGCAGTATTTT

abundance: -
j_gene: TRBJ1-3
d_gene: -
v_gene: TRBV28
CDR3aa: CASRIPGTGNTIYF
CDR3nt: TGTGCCAGCAGGATCCCAGGGACCGGAAACACCATATATTTT

abundance: -
j_gene: TRBJ1-6
d_gene: -
v_gene: TRBV7-3
CDR3aa: CASRAEGSSPLHF
CDR3nt: TGTGCCAGCAGAGCGGAGGGAAGCTCACCCCTCCACTTT

abundance: -
j_gene: TRBJ1-5
d_gene: -
v_gene: TRBV10-3
CDR3aa: CAISASENLSNQPQHF
CDR3nt: TGTGCCATCAGTGCTAGCGAGAATCTGAGCAATCAGCCCCAGCATTTT

abundance: -
j_gene: TRBJ1-1
d_gene: -
v_gene: TRBV5-1
CDR3aa: CASSLERGGSAEAFF
CDR3nt: TGCGCCAGCAGCTTGGAGCGCGGGGGCAGCGCTGAAGCTTTCTTT

abundance: -
j_gene: TRBJ1-2
d_gene: TRBD1
v_gene: TRBV2
CDR3aa: CASSPQGAGGYGYTF
CDR3nt: TGTGCCAGCAGCCCTCAGGGAGCAGGGGGCTATGGCTACACCTTC

abundance: -
j_gene: TRBJ1-3
d_gene: -
v_gene: TRBV5-6
CDR3aa: CASSLYQGLGAGNTIYF
CDR3nt: TGTGCCAGCAGCTTGTATCAGGGCCTTGGCGCTGGAAACACCATATATTTT

abundance: -
j_gene: TRBJ2-4
d_gene: -
v_gene: TRBV10-1
CDR3aa: CASRVDGRGAKNIQYF
CDR3nt: TGCGCCAGCAGAGTTGACGGGAGAGGGGCCAAAAACATTCAGTACTTC

abundance: -
j_gene: TRBJ1-5
d_gene: -
v_gene: TRBV28
CDR3aa: CASTKRFRSNQPQHF
CDR3nt: TGTGCCAGCACTAAGAGGTTTAGGAGCAATCAGCCCCAGCATTTT

abundance: -
j_gene: TRBJ2-7
d_gene: TRBD2
v_gene: TRBV28
CDR3aa: CASSFPAGLSYEQYF
CDR3nt: TGTGCCAGCAGTTTCCCAGCGGGGCTCAGCTACGAGCAGTACTTC

abundance: -
j_gene: TRBJ1-1
d_gene: TRBD1
v_gene: TRBV28
CDR3aa: CASSKLTGMNTEAFF
CDR3nt: TGTGCCAGCAGTAAACTGACAGGGATGAACACTGAAGCTTTCTTT

abundance: -
j_gene: TRBJ2-3
d_gene: TRBD2
v_gene: TRBV19
CDR3aa: CASSIASGDTDTQYF
CDR3nt: TGTGCCAGTAGTATAGCTAGCGGGGACACAGATACGCAGTATTTT

abundance: -
j_gene: TRBJ1-2
d_gene: -
v_gene: TRBV5-5
CDR3aa: CASSSTGYSGYTF
CDR3nt: TGTGCCAGCAGCTCCACAGGGTATTCTGGCTACACCTTC

abundance: -
j_gene: TRBJ1-3
d_gene: -
v_gene: TRBV6-1
CDR3aa: CASSENWGSSGNTIYF
CDR3nt: TGTGCCAGCAGTGAAAATTGGGGGAGCTCTGGAAACACCATATATTTT

abundance: -
j_gene: TRBJ1-2
d_gene: -
v_gene: TRBV28
CDR3aa: CASSLNAGKNGYTF
CDR3nt: TGTGCCAGCAGTTTAAACGCAGGGAAGAATGGCTACACCTTC

abundance: -
j_gene: TRBJ2-3
d_gene: -
v_gene: TRBV5-1
CDR3aa: CASSLDGSGPDTQYF
CDR3nt: TGCGCCAGCAGCTTGGACGGGAGTGGTCCAGATACGCAGTATTTT

abundance: once
j_gene: TRBJ2-3
d_gene: -
v_gene: TRBV28
CDR3aa: CASSLWAGIAQYF
CDR3nt: TGTGCCAGCAGTTTATGGGCAGGGATCGCGCAGTATTTT

abundance: -
j_gene: TRBJ1-3
d_gene: -
v_gene: TRBV7-6
CDR3aa: CASRTLRGNTPDTIYF
CDR3nt: TGTGCCAGCAGAACTTTGAGGGGGAATACCCCGGACACCATATATTTT

abundance: -
j_gene: TRBJ2-1
d_gene: -
v_gene: TRBV9
CDR3aa: CASSVAAGSSYNEQFF
CDR3nt: TGTGCCAGCAGCGTAGCGGCTGGGAGCTCCTACAATGAGCAGTTCTTC

abundance: -
j_gene: TRBJ2-7
d_gene: -
v_gene: TRBV6-1
CDR3aa: CASSEQGGPYEQYF
CDR3nt: TGTGCCAGCAGTGAACAGGGGGGGCCCTACGAGCAGTACTTC

abundance: -
j_gene: TRBJ2-7
d_gene: -
v_gene: TRBV2
CDR3aa: CASSEVYEQYF
CDR3nt: TGTGCCAGCAGTGAAGTTTACGAGCAGTACTTC

abundance: -
j_gene: TRBJ1-5
d_gene: -
v_gene: TRBV27
CDR3aa: CASSLSTGGNQPQHF
CDR3nt: TGTGCCAGCAGTTTGTCGACAGGAGGGAACCAGCCCCAGCATTTT

abundance: -
j_gene: TRBJ1-2
d_gene: -
v_gene: TRBV2
CDR3aa: CASTGEVYGYTF
CDR3nt: TGTGCCAGCACAGGCGAGGTCTATGGCTACACCTTC

abundance: -
j_gene: TRBJ1-5
d_gene: TRBD1
v_gene: TRBV28
CDR3aa: CASSHQGAYQPQHF
CDR3nt: TGTGCCAGCAGTCACCAGGGGGCCTATCAGCCCCAGCATTTT

abundance: -
j_gene: TRBJ1-2
d_gene: -
v_gene: TRBV19
CDR3aa: CASSISRDVILGGYTF
CDR3nt: TGTGCCAGTAGTATTAGCCGGGACGTCATACTTGGTGGCTACACCTTC

abundance: -
j_gene: TRBJ2-2
d_gene: TRBD2
v_gene: TRBV10-2
CDR3aa: CASGREGVNTGELFF
CDR3nt: TGCGCCAGCGGACGGGAGGGGGTTAACACCGGGGAGCTGTTTTTT

abundance: -
j_gene: TRBJ1-4
d_gene: -
v_gene: TRBV5-1
CDR3aa: CASSLIAANSEKLFF
CDR3nt: TGCGCCAGCAGCTTGATTGCAGCCAACTCTGAAAAACTGTTTTTT

abundance: once
j_gene: TRBJ2-2
d_gene: -
v_gene: TRBV19
CDR3aa: CASSSGANTGELFF
CDR3nt: TGTGCCAGTAGTAGTGGAGCGAACACCGGGGAGCTGTTTTTT

abundance: -
j_gene: TRBJ2-7
d_gene: TRBD2
v_gene: TRBV3-1/TRBV3-2
CDR3aa: CASSQRSAGASYEQYF
CDR3nt: TGTGCCAGCAGCCAAAGGTCGGCGGGAGCTTCCTACGAGCAGTACTTC

abundance: -
j_gene: TRBJ2-2
d_gene: -
v_gene: TRBV1
CDR3aa: CTSSPSNGGPNTGELFF
CDR3nt: TGCACCAGCAGCCCGTCGAATGGCGGCCCGAACACCGGGGAGCTGTTTTTT

abundance: few
j_gene: TRBJ2-7
d_gene: -
v_gene: TRBV4-3
CDR3aa: CASSQEIGWNYGPYEQYF
CDR3nt: TGCGCCAGCAGCCAAGAAATTGGTTGGAATTATGGGCCCTACGAGCAGTACTTC

abundance: -
j_gene: TRBJ2-2
d_gene: TRBD2
v_gene: TRBV2
CDR3aa: CASSIGLAGTGELFF
CDR3nt: TGTGCCAGCAGTATCGGACTAGCGGGCACCGGGGAGCTGTTTTTT

abundance: -
j_gene: TRBJ1-1
d_gene: TRBD1
v_gene: TRBV5-1
CDR3aa: CASSLEQGEVVTEAFF
CDR3nt: TGCGCCAGCAGCTTGGAACAGGGGGAGGTGGTCACTGAAGCTTTCTTT